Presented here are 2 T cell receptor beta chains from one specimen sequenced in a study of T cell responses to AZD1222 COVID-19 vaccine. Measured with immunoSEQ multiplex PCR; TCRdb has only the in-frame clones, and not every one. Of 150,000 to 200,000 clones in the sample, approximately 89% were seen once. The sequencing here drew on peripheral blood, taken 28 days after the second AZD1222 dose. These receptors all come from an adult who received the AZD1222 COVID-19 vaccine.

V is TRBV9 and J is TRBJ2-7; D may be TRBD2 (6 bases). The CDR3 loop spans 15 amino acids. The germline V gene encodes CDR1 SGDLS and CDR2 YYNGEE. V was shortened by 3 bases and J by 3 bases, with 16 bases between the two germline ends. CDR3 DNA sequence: TGTGCCAGCAGCGCTAGCGAGTTAAACGGCTACGAGCAGTACTTC. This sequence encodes CASSASELNGYEQYF. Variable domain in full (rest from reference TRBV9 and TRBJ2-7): DSGVTQTPKHLITATGQRVTLRCSPRSGDLSVYWYQQSLDQGLQFLIQYYNGEERAKGNILERFSAQQFPDLHSELNLSSLELGDSALYFCASSASELNGYEQYFGPGTRLTVT.

CDR3 in amino acids: CASSSPGLAGGGDTQYF. The CDR3 DNA is TGTGCCAGCAGTTCACCGGGACTAGCGGGGGGCGGAGATACGCAGTATTTT. J is TRBJ2-3 and V is TRBV6-2 or TRBV6-3; 15 positions match TRBD2. The V gene end was trimmed by 4 bases and the J gene end by 5 bases; junction bases not matched to a gene: 7. The CDR3 is made up of 17 amino acids. The V gene's germline CDR1 is MNHEY and CDR2 SVGEGT.